Presented here are 29 T cell receptor beta chains from one specimen sequenced in a study of shared clonotypes between healthy human individuals. Profiled with immunoSEQ multiplex PCR; TCRdb holds only in-frame clones, not every one. Found here are about 2 million clones, roughly 95% of them singletons; the top ten hold approximately 0.13%. The sequenced material came from naive CD4+ T cells sorted from blood. Stated subset: CD45RA+ positively selected. These receptors were taken from a young man in good health.

The rearrangement joins TRBV7-2 to TRBJ2-3; D remains ambiguous. The V gene lost 3 bases and the J gene lost 3 bases, with 13 bases spanning the gap. Per germline, CDR1 SGHTA and CDR2 FQGNSA. This CDR3 spans 15 amino acids. CDR3 DNA: TGTGCCAGCAGCTTTAAGGCGGTAGGGACAGATACGCAGTATTTT. Protein: CASSFKAVGTDTQYF.

The chain couples TRBV12-5 to TRBJ2-2; the match to TRBD2 covers 9 bases. Germline V gene lookup returns CDR1 LGHNT and CDR2 FRNRAP. Trimming cost V 4 bases and J 5 bases; bases outside gene matches: 2. CDR3 length: 14 amino acids. CDR3 loop: CASGSLAGTGELFF. The CDR3 DNA follows: TGTGCTAGTGGTTCCCTAGCGGGGACCGGGGAGCTGTTTTTT.

V is TRBV10-3 and J is TRBJ2-3, with 7 bases that match TRBD1. The CDR3 is 15 residues long. V lost 1 base and J lost 0; bases outside the gene matches: 1. Germline lookup yields CDR1 ENHRY and CDR2 SYGVKD. DNA of the CDR3: TGTGCCATCAGTGAGTGGGGACAGAGCACAGATACGCAGTATTTT. This encodes CAISEWGQSTDTQYF.

This chain links TRBV5-1 with TRBJ2-2; no clear D gene. The V end lost 6 bases, the J end lost 3 bases, and 12 bases lay between the germline ends. This CDR3 region has 14 residues. The germline V gene encodes CDR1 SGHRS and CDR2 YFSETQ. CDR3 nucleotides: TGCGCCAGCATGGTCAAGCAGTACACCGGGGAGCTGTTTTTT. Translated: CASMVKQYTGELFF.

In its sample, this clone was seen once. The sample carries other DNA sequences with the same CDR3. The chain uses TRBV4-1 and TRBJ1-5, with a possible D match to TRBD1 (6 bases). The V gene lost 0 bases and the J gene lost 4 bases, with 7 bases spanning the gap. The CDR3 loop spans 14 amino acids. Germline CDR1 reads MGHRA; CDR2 reads YSYEKL. CDR3 residues: CASSQDDRNQPQHF. The CDR3, as DNA: TGCGCCAGCAGCCAAGATGACAGGAATCAGCCCCAGCATTTT.

The chain couples TRBV13 to TRBJ1-2, with 7 bases that match TRBD1. Germline V gene data show CDR1 as PRHDT and CDR2 as FYEKMQ (reference sequence). The CDR3 has 16 amino acids. The V gene end was trimmed by 3 bases and the J gene end by 0 bases; junction bases not matched to a gene: 7. The CDR3 region is CASSLAKTGTNYGYTF. The CDR3, as DNA: TGTGCCAGCAGCTTGGCCAAGACAGGGACTAACTATGGCTACACCTTC.

The rearrangement joins TRBV5-1 to TRBJ2-1; 9 bases agree with TRBD1. Trimming at V came to 4 bases and at J to 13 bases, leaving 15 bases not matched to a gene. This CDR3 is built from 15 residues. Germline CDR1 SGHRS, CDR2 YFSETQ. CDR3 region: CASSPGTGYNPSQFF. The CDR3, as DNA: TGCGCCAGCAGCCCCGGGACAGGGTATAACCCCTCACAGTTCTTC. Full variable domain (missing parts from reference TRBV5-1 and TRBJ2-1): KAGVTQTPRYLIKTRGQQVTLSCSPISGHRSVSWYQQTPGQGLQFLFEYFSETQRNKGNFPGRFSGRQFSNSRSEMNVSTLELGDSALYLCASSPGTGYNPSQFFGPGTRLTVL.

The chain is built from TRBV7-8 and TRBJ1-5; perhaps TRBD1 as D (6 bases). Per germline, CDR1 SGHVS and CDR2 FQNEAQ. Trimming took off 1 base at V and 2 bases at J, with 18 bases between the two ends. This CDR3 spans 18 amino acids. The CDR3 spells CASSLVPGHPLGNQPQHF. The DNA for the CDR3 is TGTGCCAGCAGCTTAGTCCCGGGACACCCTCTGGGCAATCAGCCCCAGCATTTT.

The J gene is TRBJ1-2, the V gene TRBV28, with D perhaps matching TRBD1 (5 bases). The germline V gene encodes CDR1 MDHEN and CDR2 SYDVKM. Trimming stripped 3 bases from V and 4 bases from J, with 18 bases between. CDR3 size: 16 residues. CDR3 region: CASSFKKRGQVYGYTF. CDR3 nucleotides: TGTGCCAGCAGTTTTAAGAAAAGGGGCCAGGTCTATGGCTACACCTTC.

The CDR3 protein is CASSGRTGTSGTGELFF. The CDR3 DNA follows: TGTGCCAGCAGCGGCCGTACCGGGACTAGCGGCACCGGGGAGCTGTTTTTT. This chain links TRBV9 with TRBJ2-2, with TRBD2 identical over 11 bases. The CDR3 contains 17 residues. Per the germline V gene, CDR1 is SGDLS and CDR2 is YYNGEE. The V gene end was trimmed by 3 bases and the J gene end by 4 bases; junction bases not matched to a gene: 8.

This chain connects TRBV7-9 to TRBJ2-5; D is perhaps TRBD1 or TRBD2 (5 bases each). This CDR3 has 14 amino acids. V lost 5 bases and J 5 bases, leaving 15 bases between the germline ends. Germline V gene sequence: CDR1 SEHNR, CDR2 FQNEAQ (reference sequence). The CDR3 nucleotides are TGTGCCAGCAGCCCCGGGGCGGTGGGGGAGACCCAGTACTTC. As protein: CASSPGAVGETQYF.

The rearrangement joins TRBV7-9 to TRBJ2-7; perhaps TRBD1 as D (6 bases). The CDR3 extends over 14 amino acids. V shed 3 bases and J shed 3 bases, with 12 bases lying between them. The germline V gene has CDR1 SEHNR and CDR2 FQNEAQ (reference sequence). This chain's CDR3 is CASSFRGTYYEQYF. As DNA, the CDR3 is TGTGCCAGCAGCTTTAGGGGGACCTACTACGAGCAGTACTTC.

Remarks on this clone: Other DNA sequences from this sample encode an identical CDR3 as well. The chain links TRBV5-1 to TRBJ2-2; 10 bases are shared with TRBD2. Germline CDR1 SGHRS, CDR2 YFSETQ. With 3 bases clipped from V and 0 bases from J, the junction kept 2 bases outside the gene matches. This CDR3 comprises 16 residues. CDR3 nucleotide sequence: TGCGCCAGCAGCTCTCTAGCGGGGGCGAACACCGGGGAGCTGTTTTTT. It codes for CASSSLAGANTGELFF.

This chain uses TRBV6-5 with TRBJ1-4; TRBD1 matches at 9 bases. Germline V CDR1 and CDR2: MNHEY, SVGAGI. Losses at the gene ends were 0 bases for V and 9 bases for J; bases not matched to a gene: 5. The CDR3 is made up of 15 amino acids. Written as DNA, the CDR3 is TGTGCCAGCAGTTACTCGACAGGGGGACTTCAAAAACTGTTTTTT. Translating it yields CASSYSTGGLQKLFF.

The chain employs TRBV12-5 and TRBJ2-1; D is unclear. This CDR3 spans 13 amino acids. V dropped 4 bases and J dropped 5 bases, with 9 bases sitting between them. Germline-derived CDR1 and CDR2 are LGHNT and FRNRAP. CDR3 nucleotides: TGTGCTAGTGGTTCCTCTGTGAACAATGAGCAGTTCTTC. It yields the protein CASGSSVNNEQFF.

The rearrangement uses TRBV28 and TRBJ1-1; D unresolved. The germline gives CDR1 MDHEN, CDR2 SYDVKM. The CDR3 has 11 residues. Trimming left V 7 bases short and J 1 base short, with 4 bases between. This CDR3 reads CASTSNTEAFF. CDR3 DNA: TGTGCCAGCACTTCGAACACTGAAGCTTTCTTT.

Here the CDR3 DNA reads TGTGCCAGCTCATCGATCAATGAGCAGTTCTTC. Its translation is CASSSINEQFF. The chain combines TRBV18 with TRBJ2-1; no firm D call. The germline gives CDR1 KGHSH, CDR2 LQKENI. Between the trimmed V and J ends, which lost 5 bases and 6 bases, there was a span of 5 bases. The CDR3 has 11 residues.

In DNA, the CDR3 is TGTGCCTGGAGTGACCAGCCCGCTACGCAGTATTTT. Translating gives CAWSDQPATQYF. V gene TRBV30 combines with J gene TRBJ2-3, with D unresolved. There are 12 residues in the CDR3. Trimming shortened V by 1 base and J by 8 bases, and 10 bases separated the two germline ends. Per the germline V gene, CDR1 is GTSNPN and CDR2 is SVGIG (reference sequence).

The CDR3 is CATSRDISGSGSPTDTQYF. The DNA of the CDR3 is TGTGCCACCAGCAGAGATATTTCGGGTAGCGGGAGTCCCACAGATACGCAGTATTTT. V usage is TRBV15 and J usage is TRBJ2-3, with TRBD2 matching over 9 bases. The CDR3 totals 19 residues. Trimming at V came to 0 bases and at J to 2 bases, leaving 12 bases not matched to a gene. Germline CDR1 and CDR2: LNHNV and YYDKDF (reference sequence). The full variable domain, its missing parts supplied by reference TRBV15 and TRBJ2-3, is DAMVIQNPRYQVTQFGKPVTLSCSQTLNHNVMYWYQQKSSQAPKLLFHYYDKDFNNEADTPDNFQSRRPNTSFCFLDIRSPGLGDTAMYLCATSRDISGSGSPTDTQYFGPGTRLTVL.

This clone has just one count. CDR3 bases: TGTGCCAGCAGCTTAGATGGGGCCAGGGGGGAGACCCAGTACTTC. Encoded protein: CASSLDGARGETQYF. The rearrangement joins TRBV7-2 to TRBJ2-5; 7 bases match TRBD1. CDR3 length equals 15 residues. After removal of 1 base from V and 5 bases from J, the junction contained 7 bases not matched to a gene. From germline, CDR1 is SGHTA and CDR2 FQGNSA.

V gene TRBV5-8 combines with J gene TRBJ2-1; 9 nucleotides agree with TRBD1. J was trimmed by 7 bases and V by 2 bases; bases with no gene match: 4. Germline loops: CDR1 SGHTS, CDR2 YDEGEE. The length of the CDR3 is 14 residues. In nucleotides, the CDR3 is TGTGCCAGCAGCTTTGGACAGGGGCGGAATGAGCAGTTCTTC. The encoded protein is CASSFGQGRNEQFF.

This chain links TRBV30 with TRBJ1-5, with D unresolved. The CDR3 has 12 residues. Germline V CDR1 and CDR2: GTSNPN, SVGIG (reference sequence). V was cut by 4 bases and J by 2 bases, with 6 bases left in between. The CDR3 DNA reads TGTGCCTGGACCACAGGCAATCAGCCCCAGCATTTT. Amino acids: CAWTTGNQPQHF.

The CDR3 bases are TGTGCCAGCAGCCCTTCCCCGGGGCCGACCTATGGCTACACCTTC. Translation: CASSPSPGPTYGYTF. This chain uses TRBV9 with TRBJ1-2, with D perhaps TRBD1 (5 bases). Germline V gene lookup returns CDR1 SGDLS and CDR2 YYNGEE. The CDR3 covers 15 residues. With 4 bases removed from V and 4 bases from J, the gap between germline ends came to 17 bases.

A word on this clone: Additional DNA sequences in this sample encode the identical CDR3. The chain is built from TRBV6-1 and TRBJ1-6; D is possibly TRBD1 (5 bases). Trimming stripped 3 bases from V and 10 bases from J, with 13 bases between. The germline V gene has CDR1 MNHNS and CDR2 SASEGT. The CDR3 consists of 14 residues. The CDR3 DNA follows: TGTGCCAGCAGTGACCCGGGGCTAAGCTCACCCCTCCACTTT. It yields the protein CASSDPGLSSPLHF.

The V and J genes are TRBV5-1 and TRBJ1-6, with 7 bases matching TRBD1. The ends lost 2 bases at V and 14 bases at J; junction bases unmatched: 7. The germline V gene has CDR1 SGHRS and CDR2 YFSETQ. This CDR3 is built from 13 residues. CDR3 loop: CASSFEDRVALHF. In DNA form, the CDR3 reads TGCGCCAGCAGCTTCGAAGACAGGGTAGCCCTCCACTTT.

This chain connects TRBV4-3 to TRBJ1-3; D ambiguous. The CDR3 has 14 residues. Between the trimmed V and J ends, which lost 0 bases and 5 bases, there was a span of 8 bases. Germline loops: CDR1 LGHNA, CDR2 YSLEER. The CDR3 is CASSQDRARNTIYF. In DNA form, the CDR3 reads TGCGCCAGCAGCCAAGATAGGGCCCGAAACACCATATATTTT.

The chain employs TRBV5-1 and TRBJ2-7; D is perhaps TRBD1 (5 bases). V shed 2 bases and J shed 4 bases, with 16 bases lying between them. The CDR3 is 15 amino acids. Germline values: CDR1 SGHRS, CDR2 YFSETQ. CDR3: CASSLGGSDSYEQYF. The CDR3 region has the DNA TGCGCCAGCAGCTTAGGCGGATCAGACAGTTACGAGCAGTACTTC.

This clone occurred many times. Other DNA sequences of this sample code for an identical CDR3. V gene TRBV30 combines with J gene TRBJ2-7; D might be TRBD2 (5 bases). V gave up 3 bases and J gave up 1 base, with 13 bases separating them. The CDR3 contains 14 residues. Germline CDR1 and CDR2: GTSNPN and SVGIG (reference sequence). In DNA form, the CDR3 reads TGTGCCTGGAGCACGGGGTTAAGATCCTACGAGCAGTACTTC. Amino acids: CAWSTGLRSYEQYF.

The J gene is TRBJ2-7, the V gene TRBV6-5; perhaps TRBD1 as D (6 bases). CDR1 and CDR2 (germline): MNHEY, SVGAGI. V lost 7 bases and J 3 bases, leaving 13 bases between the germline ends. The CDR3 is 13 amino acids. CDR3 nucleotide sequence: TGTGCCAGCACCAGGGGACAAGTCTACGAGCAGTACTTC. Encoded protein: CASTRGQVYEQYF.